Below, 27 T cell receptor beta chains from the same sample are listed, as sequenced in a study of neoadjuvant anti-PD-1 for oral cavity cancer. Assay used: immunoSEQ multiplex PCR; TCRdb lists only in-frame clones, some missing. The sample has about 79,000 clones, 83% seen once. Source: PBMCs, taken before nivolumab (anti-PD-1) treatment. These receptors originate from a person between 40 and 85 years old with oral cavity squamous cell carcinoma.

The V gene is TRBV28, the J gene TRBJ2-7, with D tentatively TRBD2 (5 bases). The length of the CDR3 is 15 residues. Germline lookup yields CDR1 MDHEN and CDR2 SYDVKM. Trimming left V 6 bases short and J 2 bases short, with 17 bases between. CDR3 bases: TGTGCCAGCAGCCGGGGTTCAGAGGGAACCTACGAGCAGTACTTC. This sequence encodes CASSRGSEGTYEQYF.

V is TRBV4-1 and J is TRBJ1-6; D is unclear. The CDR3 covers 14 residues. Germline V lookup: CDR1 MGHRA, CDR2 YSYEKL. V gave up 0 bases and J gave up 8 bases, with 8 bases separating them. The CDR3 protein is CASSQDRRDSPLHF. The DNA of the CDR3 is TGCGCCAGCAGCCAAGATCGACGCGATTCACCCCTCCACTTT.

The gene calls are TRBV4-1 and TRBJ2-1; 7 bases line up with TRBD2. V dropped 5 bases and J dropped 0; count of bases not matched to a gene: 4. CDR3 length: 15 amino acids. Germline V CDR1 and CDR2: MGHRA, YSYEKL. CDR3 loop: CASSLLATSYNEQFF. CDR3 nucleotide sequence: TGCGCCAGCAGCTTACTAGCGACCTCCTACAATGAGCAGTTCTTC.

The chain couples TRBV27 to TRBJ2-1, with D possibly TRBD1 on 6 matching bases. The germline V and J ends were trimmed by 5 bases and 1 base, with 15 bases remaining between them. The CDR3 has 16 amino acids. Germline CDR1 MNHEY, CDR2 SMNVEV (reference sequence). CDR3 DNA: TGTGCCAGCAGTAAACGGGACACCCTTTCCTACAATGAGCAGTTCTTC. Its protein product is CASSKRDTLSYNEQFF.

This clone was detected a few times. This rearrangement joins TRBV10-3 to TRBJ2-5; 8 bases are a match to TRBD1. The length of the CDR3 is 14 residues. J gave up 3 bases and V 5 bases, and 5 bases lay outside the gene matches. Germline CDR1 and CDR2: ENHRY and SYGVKD. CDR3 protein: CAISSTDREETQYF. The CDR3 coding sequence is TGTGCCATCAGTTCGACGGACAGGGAAGAGACCCAGTACTTC.

This clone is medium-sized in the sample. This chain uses TRBV6-1 with TRBJ2-7, with 9 positions matching TRBD1. CDR1 is MNHNS and CDR2 is SASEGT in the germline V gene. This CDR3 comprises 14 residues. Trimming cost V 5 bases and J 7 bases; bases outside gene matches: 9. CDR3 sequence: CASSPTQGAWEQYF. The CDR3 DNA follows: TGTGCCAGCAGTCCGACACAGGGGGCTTGGGAGCAGTACTTC.

The V gene is TRBV6-4, the J gene TRBJ2-3; D is undetermined. The CDR3 loop spans 15 amino acids. Germline lookup yields CDR1 MRHNA and CDR2 SNTAGT. Between the trimmed V and J ends, which lost 0 bases and 2 bases, there was a span of 9 bases. The DNA for the CDR3 is TGTGCCAGCAGTGACTCCACCGACCCCACAGATACGCAGTATTTT. Protein sequence: CASSDSTDPTDTQYF.

This clone turned up a few times. This chain links TRBV19 with TRBJ2-7; D possibly corresponds to TRBD1 (5 bases). The CDR3 consists of 14 residues. From germline, CDR1 is LNHDA and CDR2 SQIVND (reference sequence). V lost 5 bases and J 3 bases, leaving 14 bases between the germline ends. The CDR3 DNA reads as TGTGCCAGTAGTCCAGCAAGGGGAAACTACGAGCAGTACTTC. It codes for CASSPARGNYEQYF.

This clone was recorded once. The genes are TRBV7-2 and TRBJ2-7; possibly TRBD2 for D (6 bases). The germline V and J ends were trimmed by 10 bases and 7 bases, with 17 bases remaining between them. The length of the CDR3 is 12 residues. Germline V gene data show CDR1 as SGHTA and CDR2 as FQGNSA. In DNA, the CDR3 is TGTGCCATCCAGACACCGACTAGTGAGCAGTACTTC. The encoded protein is CAIQTPTSEQYF.

This clone was seen more than once but under ten times. The chain recombines TRBV10-3 with TRBJ2-2; a weak D match, TRBD2 (5 bases). V was cut by 4 bases and J by 1 base, with 13 bases left in between. The CDR3 runs to 16 residues. CDR1 ENHRY and CDR2 SYGVKD come from the germline V gene. CDR3 region: CAISAVEAGNTGELFF. Here the CDR3 DNA reads TGTGCCATCAGTGCGGTGGAGGCGGGGAACACCGGGGAGCTGTTTTTT.

CDR3 amino acids: CASTWHFGQETQYF. In nucleotides, the CDR3 is TGTGCCAGCACCTGGCATTTCGGCCAAGAGACCCAGTACTTC. V gene TRBV5-6 combines with J gene TRBJ2-5; no clear D gene. The V gene's germline CDR1 is SGHDT and CDR2 YYEEEE. The CDR3 is made up of 14 amino acids. The V end was cut by 6 bases, the J end by 1 base, with 13 bases between.

The rearrangement joins TRBV27 to TRBJ1-1; D unresolved. The CDR3 is made up of 13 amino acids. Germline lookup yields CDR1 MNHEY and CDR2 SMNVEV (reference sequence). V was clipped by 8 bases and J by 3 bases, with 13 bases between them. The CDR3 nucleotides read TGTGCCAGCCGGGAGGGTTCCTACACTGAAGCTTTCTTT. Amino acid sequence: CASREGSYTEAFF.

The chain has TRBV5-1 and TRBJ2-7; D is tentatively TRBD1 or TRBD2 (5 bases each). The CDR3 consists of 16 residues. Trimming removed 0 bases from V and 6 bases from J, with 19 bases in between. Germline CDR1 is SGHRS and CDR2 is YFSETQ. Here the CDR3 DNA reads TGCGCCAGCAGCTTGGCGGGACCACTTAACCGGGGCGAGCAGTACTTC. This gives the protein CASSLAGPLNRGEQYF.

This CDR3 is CASSRSAIGTGGLGYGYTF. The DNA of the CDR3 is TGTGCCAGCAGCCGAAGTGCTATAGGGACAGGGGGCTTGGGCTATGGCTACACCTTC. The genes are TRBV2 and TRBJ1-2, with 12 bases fitting TRBD1. The V gene's germline CDR1 is SNHLY and CDR2 FYNNEI. This CDR3 has 19 amino acids. The V segment lost 6 bases and the J segment 4 bases; nucleotides outside the gene matches: 18.

The chain is built from TRBV5-6 and TRBJ1-3; TRBD1 agrees at 8 bases. The CDR3 is 17 residues long. Germline CDR1 is SGHDT and CDR2 is YYEEEE. V dropped 0 bases and J dropped 3; count of bases not matched to a gene: 8. This chain's CDR3 is CASSLGRGRIGGNTIYF. CDR3 nucleotide sequence: TGTGCCAGCAGCTTGGGCAGGGGGCGCATCGGTGGAAACACCATATATTTT.

The chain employs TRBV20-1 and TRBJ2-7; maybe TRBD2 (5 bases). There are 11 residues in the CDR3. Germline V gene sequence: CDR1 DFQATT, CDR2 SNEGSKA (reference sequence). The V gene lost 7 bases and the J gene lost 5 bases, with 12 bases spanning the gap. The CDR3 sequence: CSGLREHEQYF. In nucleotides, the CDR3 is TGCAGTGGTCTGAGGGAGCACGAGCAGTACTTC.

The rearrangement uses TRBV6-5 and TRBJ1-2; D not certain. Looked up from germline, CDR1 is MNHEY and CDR2 is SVGAGI. V was cut by 4 bases and J by 2 bases, with 8 bases left in between. CDR3 length: 13 residues. This chain's CDR3 is CASSSQRNYGYTF. In DNA form, the CDR3 reads TGTGCCAGCAGTTCACAGAGGAACTATGGCTACACCTTC.

This chain connects TRBV19 to TRBJ1-5; 10 bases are shared with TRBD1. The CDR3 loop spans 16 amino acids. The trim removed 6 bases at V and 2 bases at J, leaving 7 bases unmatched. The V gene's germline CDR1 is LNHDA and CDR2 SQIVND (reference sequence). CDR3 nucleotides: TGTGCCAGTAGCCCTCGGGGGACAGGGGGCAATCAGCCCCAGCATTTT. Translated, it gives CASSPRGTGGNQPQHF.

V is TRBV28 and J is TRBJ2-7; D may correspond to TRBD1 or TRBD2 (6 bases each). The CDR3 is 14 amino acids. The V gene's germline CDR1 is MDHEN and CDR2 SYDVKM. With 7 bases removed from V and 6 bases from J, the gap between germline ends came to 19 bases. CDR3 DNA: TGTGCCAGCAACAAAGGGCAGGGGACTGCCGAGCAGTACTTC. Amino acid sequence: CASNKGQGTAEQYF.

The J gene is TRBJ1-4, the V gene TRBV19; D is unresolved. Germline-derived CDR1 and CDR2 are LNHDA and SQIVND (reference sequence). Deletions cut 2 bases from V and 2 bases from J, with 6 bases between. The CDR3 covers 14 residues. The CDR3: CASSIPATNEKLFF. The CDR3 DNA follows: TGTGCCAGTAGTATACCCGCTACTAATGAAAAACTGTTTTTT.

The genes are TRBV30 and TRBJ1-2; a weak D match, TRBD1 (5 bases). Trimming pared 0 bases from V and 0 bases from J, leaving 11 bases between. The CDR3 totals 15 residues. Germline CDR1 and CDR2: GTSNPN and SVGIG (reference sequence). CDR3 sequence (DNA): TGTGCCTGGAGTGTAGGGGCGTTCCCTAACTATGGCTACACCTTC. Translation: CAWSVGAFPNYGYTF.

This chain uses TRBV6-1 with TRBJ2-5, with D possibly matching TRBD2 (5 bases). This CDR3 spans 14 amino acids. CDR1 MNHNS and CDR2 SASEGT come from the germline V gene. Trimming pared 4 bases from V and 5 bases from J, leaving 14 bases between. The CDR3 bases are TGTGCCAGCAGTGCCCAACTAGAGGCCGAGACCCAGTACTTC. This translates into CASSAQLEAETQYF.

The chain is built from TRBV19 and TRBJ1-2, with 8 nucleotides matching TRBD1. From germline, CDR1 is LNHDA and CDR2 SQIVND (reference sequence). The CDR3 contains 15 residues. V lost 5 bases and J lost 3; bases outside the gene matches: 8. The CDR3 DNA sequence: TGTGCCAGTAGTTCGAGAGGGACAGGCGACTATGGCTACACCTTC. Encoded protein: CASSSRGTGDYGYTF.

The rearrangement links TRBV4-1 to TRBJ2-2; no clear D. The CDR3 runs to 16 residues. V was trimmed by 1 base and J by 1 base, leaving 10 bases between them. From germline, CDR1 is MGHRA and CDR2 YSYEKL. The CDR3 protein is CASSQGLLRNTGELFF. CDR3 in DNA: TGCGCCAGCAGCCAAGGTCTATTACGGAACACCGGGGAGCTGTTTTTT.

The chain couples TRBV30 to TRBJ2-7; tentatively, D is TRBD2 (6 bases). Germline CDR1 and CDR2: GTSNPN and SVGIG (reference sequence). The length of the CDR3 is 14 residues. The germline V and J ends were trimmed by 3 bases and 3 bases, with 15 bases remaining between them. The CDR3 region has the DNA TGTGCCTGGAGGAGGGTCCCTAGCGTCTACGAGCAGTACTTC. Protein: CAWRRVPSVYEQYF.

This clone was seen only a few times. The rearrangement links TRBV6-1 to TRBJ1-1; D is unclear. The CDR3 consists of 15 residues. Germline values: CDR1 MNHNS, CDR2 SASEGT. The V and J ends lost 3 bases and 2 bases respectively, with 13 bases between them. Here the CDR3 reads CASSEPSASNTEAFF. CDR3 sequence (DNA): TGTGCCAGCAGTGAGCCCTCCGCCAGCAACACTGAAGCTTTCTTT.

The V and J genes are TRBV28 and TRBJ1-1; D remains ambiguous. Germline CDR1 MDHEN, CDR2 SYDVKM. The CDR3 is 18 amino acids. Deletions cut 6 bases from V and 7 bases from J, with 30 bases between. CDR3: CASSPPGWEPRTAYEAFF. The CDR3 DNA is TGTGCCAGCAGCCCGCCGGGGTGGGAACCTCGAACGGCATATGAAGCTTTCTTT.